Listed below are T cell receptor beta chains from one sample, sequenced in a study of OX40 agonist ivuxolimab in advanced cancers. Some clones are missing from TCRdb's copy, which holds only in-frame ones; the method was immunoSEQ multiplex PCR. The sample has approximately 81,000 clones, roughly 80% seen once. Sample: CD4+ or CD8+ T cells sorted from blood, taken in a trial of the OX40 agonist ivuxolimab. Receptors were obtained from an adult with an advanced solid tumor such as melanoma, head and neck, liver or kidney cancer. Each CDR3 is given with its conserved first and last residue. Each record gives: J gene, D gene, clone size, V gene, CDR3 DNA, CDR3 protein. The D gene is left open where the match is weak. The listing skips clone size in some rows; elsewhere it reads once, few, many or a size class.

j_call: TRBJ2-5; d_call: -; clone_size: -; v_call: TRBV11-1; cdr3_nt: TGTGCCAGCAGCTTACACCGGGGTAAGCAAGAGACCCAGTACTTC; cdr3_aa: CASSLHRGKQETQYF
j_call: TRBJ1-2; d_call: -; clone_size: -; v_call: TRBV30; cdr3_nt: TGTGCCTGGAGTGCAAAGTCAGGGGAGGGCTACACCTTC; cdr3_aa: CAWSAKSGEGYTF
j_call: TRBJ1-2; d_call: -; clone_size: -; v_call: TRBV5-1; cdr3_nt: TGCGCCAGCAGCTTGAGAGGGAACTATGGCTACACCTTC; cdr3_aa: CASSLRGNYGYTF
j_call: TRBJ2-7; d_call: -; clone_size: -; v_call: TRBV20-1; cdr3_nt: TGCAGTGCCCCTCAGGGATACGAGCAGTACTTC; cdr3_aa: CSAPQGYEQYF
j_call: TRBJ1-1; d_call: -; clone_size: -; v_call: TRBV5-1; cdr3_nt: TGCGCCAGCAGCTTGATGGGCAGGGAGAACACTGAAGCTTTCTTT; cdr3_aa: CASSLMGRENTEAFF
j_call: TRBJ1-5; d_call: -; clone_size: few; v_call: TRBV4-1; cdr3_nt: TGCGCCAGCAGCGGACTTGACGATCAGCCCCAGCATTTT; cdr3_aa: CASSGLDDQPQHF
j_call: TRBJ1-1; d_call: -; clone_size: -; v_call: TRBV15; cdr3_nt: TGTGCCACCAGCCGCCCGGGGAGCACTGAAGCTTTCTTT; cdr3_aa: CATSRPGSTEAFF
j_call: TRBJ2-3; d_call: TRBD2; clone_size: -; v_call: TRBV7-8; cdr3_nt: TGTGCCAGCAGCCGTCGGACTAGCGGGGGGCCTCATACGCAGTATTTT; cdr3_aa: CASSRRTSGGPHTQYF
j_call: TRBJ1-6; d_call: -; clone_size: few; v_call: TRBV5-6; cdr3_nt: TGTGCCAGCAGCTTAGGGGAATATAATTCACCCCTCCACTTT; cdr3_aa: CASSLGEYNSPLHF
j_call: TRBJ1-4; d_call: -; clone_size: few; v_call: TRBV5-1; cdr3_nt: TGCGCCAGCAGCGCGGGGGGGGCCACTAATGAAAAACTGTTTTTT; cdr3_aa: CASSAGGATNEKLFF
j_call: TRBJ2-3; d_call: -; clone_size: -; v_call: TRBV19; cdr3_nt: TGTGCCAGTAGGAAGTACACTGCCACAGATACGCAGTATTTT; cdr3_aa: CASRKYTATDTQYF
j_call: TRBJ2-2; d_call: TRBD2; clone_size: -; v_call: TRBV7-2; cdr3_nt: TGTGCCAGCAGCTTAATGACTAGCGGCACCGGGGAGCTGTTTTTT; cdr3_aa: CASSLMTSGTGELFF
j_call: TRBJ1-5; d_call: -; clone_size: -; v_call: TRBV28; cdr3_nt: TGTGCCAGCAGACAAGGGGGGGATCAGCCCCAGCATTTT; cdr3_aa: CASRQGGDQPQHF
j_call: TRBJ1-1; d_call: -; clone_size: -; v_call: TRBV7-9; cdr3_nt: TGTGCCAGCAGCTTTGGAGCTTTTACTGAAGCTTTCTTT; cdr3_aa: CASSFGAFTEAFF
j_call: TRBJ1-2; d_call: -; clone_size: -; v_call: TRBV18; cdr3_nt: TGTGCCAGCTCATTATTCAGGGAGGGTGTCTTCTATGGCTACACCTTC; cdr3_aa: CASSLFREGVFYGYTF
j_call: TRBJ2-7; d_call: -; clone_size: -; v_call: TRBV6-6; cdr3_nt: TGTGCCAGCAGTTACAGGGGGGAGCAGTACTTC; cdr3_aa: CASSYRGEQYF
j_call: TRBJ1-3; d_call: -; clone_size: -; v_call: TRBV6-5; cdr3_nt: TGTGCCAGCAGTTTGTTGAGCTCTGGAAACACCATATATTTT; cdr3_aa: CASSLLSSGNTIYF
j_call: TRBJ2-1; d_call: TRBD2; clone_size: -; v_call: TRBV9; cdr3_nt: TGTGCCAGCGCGGCCGGGACTAGCGGGGGGGCGGAGTTCTTC; cdr3_aa: CASAAGTSGGAEFF
j_call: TRBJ2-5; d_call: TRBD1; clone_size: -; v_call: TRBV7-2; cdr3_nt: TGTGCCAGCAGCATAGGGGACAGGGCCATGGAGACCCAGTACTTC; cdr3_aa: CASSIGDRAMETQYF
j_call: TRBJ2-2; d_call: TRBD1; clone_size: -; v_call: TRBV5-1; cdr3_nt: TGCGCCAGCGGCGGGACAGGGAGCAACACCGGGGAGCTGTTTTTT; cdr3_aa: CASGGTGSNTGELFF
j_call: TRBJ1-5; d_call: TRBD1; clone_size: -; v_call: TRBV9; cdr3_nt: TGTGCCAGCAGTGGACCGGGACAGGGATCCAGTCCCCAGCATTTT; cdr3_aa: CASSGPGQGSSPQHF
j_call: TRBJ2-1; d_call: -; clone_size: once; v_call: TRBV5-1; cdr3_nt: TGCGCCAGCAGCTTGCGTCTAGCGCACCACAATGAGCAGTTCTTC; cdr3_aa: CASSLRLAHHNEQFF
j_call: TRBJ2-5; d_call: TRBD2; clone_size: -; v_call: TRBV6-6; cdr3_nt: TGTGCCAGCAGTCCCCCGGGCGGGGGGGCCACAGAGACCCAGTACTTC; cdr3_aa: CASSPPGGGATETQYF
j_call: TRBJ1-1; d_call: -; clone_size: -; v_call: TRBV7-3; cdr3_nt: TGTGCCAGCAGCCGTTCGGGTGTCACTGAAGCTTTCTTT; cdr3_aa: CASSRSGVTEAFF
j_call: TRBJ1-2; d_call: -; clone_size: -; v_call: TRBV11-2; cdr3_nt: TGTGCCAGCAGCCCCCAGGGTACCTATGGCTACACCTTC; cdr3_aa: CASSPQGTYGYTF
j_call: TRBJ1-2; d_call: -; clone_size: -; v_call: TRBV10-2; cdr3_nt: TGCGCCAGCGGACCATTTGGCCCCGGGGGACTGGGCTACACCTTC; cdr3_aa: CASGPFGPGGLGYTF